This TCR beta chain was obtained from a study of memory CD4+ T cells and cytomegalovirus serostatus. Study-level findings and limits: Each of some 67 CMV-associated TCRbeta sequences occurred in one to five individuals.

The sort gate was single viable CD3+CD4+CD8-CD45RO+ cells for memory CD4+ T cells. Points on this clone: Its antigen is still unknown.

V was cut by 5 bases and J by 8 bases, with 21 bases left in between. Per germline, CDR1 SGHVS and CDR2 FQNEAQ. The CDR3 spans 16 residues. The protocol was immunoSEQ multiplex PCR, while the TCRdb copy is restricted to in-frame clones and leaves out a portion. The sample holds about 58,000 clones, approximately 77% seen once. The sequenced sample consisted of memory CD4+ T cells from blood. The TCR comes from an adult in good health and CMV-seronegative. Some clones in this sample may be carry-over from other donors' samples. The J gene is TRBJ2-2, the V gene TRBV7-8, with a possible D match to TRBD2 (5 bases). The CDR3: CASSVLRGNKPGELFF. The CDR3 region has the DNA TGTGCCAGCAGCGTACTCCGGGGAAATAAGCCTGGGGAGCTGTTTTTT. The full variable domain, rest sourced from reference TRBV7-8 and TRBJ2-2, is GAGVSQSPRYKVAKRGQDVALRCDPISGHVSLFWYQQALGQGPEFLTYFQNEAQLDKSGLPSDRFFAERPEGSVSTLKIQRTQQEDSAVYLCASSVLRGNKPGELFFGEGSRLTVL.